This TCR beta chain was found in a study of CD4 T cells in relation to SARS-CoV-2 and coronaviruses. Across the study: After nine to eleven days of antigen culture, PBMC TCR beta CDR3s were sequenced.

V lost 4 bases to trimming and J lost 4 bases, with 18 bases between them. The germline V gene encodes CDR1 LGHDT and CDR2 YNNKEL (reference sequence). This CDR3 comprises 16 residues. TCRdb keeps only in-frame clones here, not all; method: immunoSEQ multiplex PCR. Of almost 30,000 clones listed, more than 75% are singletons. As to this clone: Its cognate antigen is unknown.

Unexposed donor CD4+ T cells date from 2011-2018, before the COVID-19 pandemic. CD4+ T cells were isolated from the cells after around 10 days of culture. Unexposed-donor CD4+ T cells were probed with SARS-CoV-2 S/N and four cold-coronavirus spikes, cells permitting. General study findings and limits: About 65% of donors had memory CD4+ clonotypes crossrecognizing SARS-CoV-2 and common cold coronavirus spike. This crossreactivity analysis covered spike protein alone, no other viral proteins.

The specimen was CD4+ T cells from PBMCs, cultured in vitro. The receptor was isolated from a human donor in good health. The chain combines TRBV3-1 (or the pseudogene TRBV3-2) with TRBJ2-3; weak D call: TRBD2 (5 bases). DNA for the CDR3: TGTGCCAGCAGCCCCTCCCTTTTACTAGAAGCAGATACGCAGTATTTT. It specifies CASSPSLLLEADTQYF.